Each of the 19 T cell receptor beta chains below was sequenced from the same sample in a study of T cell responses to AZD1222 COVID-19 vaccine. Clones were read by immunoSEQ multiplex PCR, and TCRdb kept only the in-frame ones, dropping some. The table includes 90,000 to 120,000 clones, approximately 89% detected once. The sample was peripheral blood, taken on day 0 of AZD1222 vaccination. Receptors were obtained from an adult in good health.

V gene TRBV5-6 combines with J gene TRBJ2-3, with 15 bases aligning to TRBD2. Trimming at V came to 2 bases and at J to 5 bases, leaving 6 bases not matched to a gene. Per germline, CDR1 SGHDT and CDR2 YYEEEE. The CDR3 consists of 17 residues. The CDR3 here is CASSFPRTSGGGDTQYF. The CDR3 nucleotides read TGTGCCAGCAGCTTCCCCCGGACTAGCGGGGGGGGAGATACGCAGTATTTT.

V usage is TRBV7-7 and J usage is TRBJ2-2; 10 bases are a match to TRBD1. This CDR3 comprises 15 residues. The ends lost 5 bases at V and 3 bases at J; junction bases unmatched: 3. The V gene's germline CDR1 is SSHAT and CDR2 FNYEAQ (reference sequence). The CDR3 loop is CASSHGQGDTGELFF. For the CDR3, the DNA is TGTGCCAGCAGCCATGGACAGGGGGACACCGGGGAGCTGTTTTTT.

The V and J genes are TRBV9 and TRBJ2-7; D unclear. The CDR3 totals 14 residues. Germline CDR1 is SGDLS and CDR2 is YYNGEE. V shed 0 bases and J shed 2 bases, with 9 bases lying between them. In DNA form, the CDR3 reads TGTGCCAGCAGCGTAGATACAGTTCCCTACGAGCAGTACTTC. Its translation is CASSVDTVPYEQYF.

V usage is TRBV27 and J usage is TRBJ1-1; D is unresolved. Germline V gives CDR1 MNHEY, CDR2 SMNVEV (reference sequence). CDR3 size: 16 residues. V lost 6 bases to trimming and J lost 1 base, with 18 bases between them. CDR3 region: CASSPKDLLGNTEAFF. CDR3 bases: TGTGCCAGCAGCCCCAAGGACCTTCTGGGGAACACTGAAGCTTTCTTT.

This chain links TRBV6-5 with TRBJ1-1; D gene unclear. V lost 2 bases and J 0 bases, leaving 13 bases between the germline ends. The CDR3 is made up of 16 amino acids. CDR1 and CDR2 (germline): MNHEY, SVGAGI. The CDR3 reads CASSYRTIPLNTEAFF. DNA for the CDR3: TGTGCCAGCAGTTACCGGACTATCCCATTGAACACTGAAGCTTTCTTT.

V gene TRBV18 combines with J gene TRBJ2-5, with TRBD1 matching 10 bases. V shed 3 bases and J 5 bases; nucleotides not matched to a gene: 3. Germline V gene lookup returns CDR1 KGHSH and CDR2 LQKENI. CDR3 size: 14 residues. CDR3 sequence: CASSPGQGPETQYF. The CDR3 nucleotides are TGTGCCAGCTCACCGGGACAGGGGCCGGAGACCCAGTACTTC. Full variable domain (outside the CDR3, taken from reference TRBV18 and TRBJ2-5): NAGVMQNPRHLVRRRGQEARLRCSPMKGHSHVYWYRQLPEEGLKFMVYLQKENIIDESGMPKERFSAEFPKEGPSILRIQQVVRGDSAAYFCASSPGQGPETQYFGPGTRLLVL.

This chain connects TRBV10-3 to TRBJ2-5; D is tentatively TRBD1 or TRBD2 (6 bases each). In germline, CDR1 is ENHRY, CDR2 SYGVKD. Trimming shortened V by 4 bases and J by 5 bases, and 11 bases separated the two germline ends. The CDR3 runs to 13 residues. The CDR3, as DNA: TGTGCCATCAGTGCGGGGGCGGGGGAGACCCAGTACTTC. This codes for CAISAGAGETQYF.

DNA of the CDR3: TGTGCCAGCAGCCCCGGGACGGGATTCGCTTTCTTT. Amino acids: CASSPGTGFAFF. V usage is TRBV9 and J usage is TRBJ1-1, with a tentative D call TRBD1 (5 bases). This CDR3 is 12 amino acids long. Germline CDR1 and CDR2: SGDLS and YYNGEE. With 4 bases removed from V and 11 bases from J, the gap between germline ends came to 15 bases.

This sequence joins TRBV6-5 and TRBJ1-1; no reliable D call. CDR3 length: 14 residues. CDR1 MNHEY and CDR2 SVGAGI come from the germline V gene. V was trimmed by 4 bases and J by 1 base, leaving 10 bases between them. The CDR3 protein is CASSSNLKNTEAFF. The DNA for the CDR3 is TGTGCCAGCAGTTCTAACTTGAAGAACACTGAAGCTTTCTTT.

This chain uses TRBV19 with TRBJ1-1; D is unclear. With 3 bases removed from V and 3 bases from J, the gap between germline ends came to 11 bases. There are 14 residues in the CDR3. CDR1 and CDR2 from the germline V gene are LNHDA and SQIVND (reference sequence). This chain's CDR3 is CASSIMGADTEAFF. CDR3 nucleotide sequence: TGTGCCAGTAGTATTATGGGAGCTGACACTGAAGCTTTCTTT. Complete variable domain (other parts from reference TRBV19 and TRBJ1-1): DGGITQSPKYLFRKEGQNVTLSCEQNLNHDAMYWYRQDPGQGLRLIYYSQIVNDFQKGDIAEGYSVSREKKESFPLTVTSAQKNPTAFYLCASSIMGADTEAFFGQGTRLTVV.

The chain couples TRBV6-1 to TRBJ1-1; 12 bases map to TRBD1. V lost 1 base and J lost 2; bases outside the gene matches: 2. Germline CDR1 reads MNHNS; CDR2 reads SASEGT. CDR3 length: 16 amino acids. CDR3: CASSEGDRGPNTEAFF. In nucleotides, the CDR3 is TGTGCCAGCAGTGAAGGGGACAGGGGGCCCAACACTGAAGCTTTCTTT.

The CDR3 nucleotides are TGTGCCAGCAGCGTAGCCACAGTGGGGGAGAACACCGGGGAGCTGTTTTTT. Translating gives CASSVATVGENTGELFF. This sequence joins TRBV9 and TRBJ2-2, with D perhaps assigned TRBD1 or TRBD2 (5 bases each). The CDR3 totals 17 residues. V was shortened by 0 bases and J by 1 base, with 13 bases between the two germline ends. The V gene's germline CDR1 is SGDLS and CDR2 YYNGEE.

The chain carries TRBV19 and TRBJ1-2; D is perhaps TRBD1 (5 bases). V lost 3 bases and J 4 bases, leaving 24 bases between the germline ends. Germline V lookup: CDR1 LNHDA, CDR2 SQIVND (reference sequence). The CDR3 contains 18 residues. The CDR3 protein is CASSINVAGTLPIYGYTF. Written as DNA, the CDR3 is TGTGCCAGTAGTATTAATGTGGCAGGGACGCTGCCAATCTATGGCTACACCTTC.

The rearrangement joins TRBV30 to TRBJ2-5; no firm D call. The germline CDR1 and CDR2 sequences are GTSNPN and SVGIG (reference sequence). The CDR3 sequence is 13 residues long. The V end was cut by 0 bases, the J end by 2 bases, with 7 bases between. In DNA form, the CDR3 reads TGTGCCTGGAGTGTACTTATTCAAGAGACCCAGTACTTC. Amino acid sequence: CAWSVLIQETQYF.

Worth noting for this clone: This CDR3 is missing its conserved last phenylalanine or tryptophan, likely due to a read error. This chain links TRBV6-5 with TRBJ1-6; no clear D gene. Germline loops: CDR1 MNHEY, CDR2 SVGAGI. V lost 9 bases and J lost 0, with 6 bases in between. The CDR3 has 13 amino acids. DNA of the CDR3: TGTGCCAGTAGAACCTCCTATAATTCACCCCTCCACCTT. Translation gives CASRTSYNSPLHL.

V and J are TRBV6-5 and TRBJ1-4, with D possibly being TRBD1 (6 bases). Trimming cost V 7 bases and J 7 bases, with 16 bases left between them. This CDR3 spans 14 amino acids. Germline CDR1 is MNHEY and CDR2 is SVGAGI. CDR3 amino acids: CASMIRGSSEKLFF. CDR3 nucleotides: TGTGCCAGCATGATCAGGGGATCTTCTGAAAAACTGTTTTTT.

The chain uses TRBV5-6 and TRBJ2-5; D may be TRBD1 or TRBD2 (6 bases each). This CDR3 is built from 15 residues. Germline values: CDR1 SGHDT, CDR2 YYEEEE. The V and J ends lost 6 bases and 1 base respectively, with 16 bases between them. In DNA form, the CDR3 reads TGTGCCAGCATTATTAAAGGGGGGACCCAAGAGACCCAGTACTTC. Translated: CASIIKGGTQETQYF.

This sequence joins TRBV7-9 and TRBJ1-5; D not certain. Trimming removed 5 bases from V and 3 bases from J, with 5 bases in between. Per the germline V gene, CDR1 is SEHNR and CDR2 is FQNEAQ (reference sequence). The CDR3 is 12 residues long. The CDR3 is CASSGDNQPQHF. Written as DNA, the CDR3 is TGTGCCAGCAGCGGAGACAATCAGCCCCAGCATTTT.

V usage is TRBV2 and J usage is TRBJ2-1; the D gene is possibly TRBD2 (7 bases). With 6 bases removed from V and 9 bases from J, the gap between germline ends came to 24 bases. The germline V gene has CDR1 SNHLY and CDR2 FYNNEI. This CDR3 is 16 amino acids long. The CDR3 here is CASRPTPSGGASEQFF. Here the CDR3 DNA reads TGTGCCAGCAGGCCTACACCTAGTGGGGGGGCCAGTGAGCAGTTCTTC. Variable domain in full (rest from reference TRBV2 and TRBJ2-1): EPEVTQTPSHQVTQMGQEVILRCVPISNHLYFYWYRQILGQKVEFLVSFYNNEISEKSEIFDDQFSVERPDGSNFTLKIRSTKLEDSAMYFCASRPTPSGGASEQFFGPGTRLTVL.